This TCR beta chain was sequenced during a study of cytomegalovirus exposure and HLA in healthy donors. Overall study findings and caveats: Rare TCR sequences predominated, though certain public TCRs were found in many donors. The study flagged around 150 TCR beta chains as cytomegalovirus-associated.

The PCR had 60 Vbeta and 13 Jbeta primers. Sequenced by immunoSEQ multiplex PCR; TCRdb stores in-frame clones only, minus some. The sample shows 180,000 or so clones, more than 60% of them seen only once. For this clone: Its antigen is as yet unknown.

The material sequenced was PBMCs. The origin of this receptor is a woman between 55 and 75 years old in good health and CMV-seropositive.

CDR3: CASTPGLAGEVDTQYF. CDR3 nucleotide sequence: TGTGCCAGCACCCCGGGACTAGCGGGGGAGGTGGATACGCAGTATTTT. The chain combines TRBV7-2 with TRBJ2-3, with 14 bases lining up with TRBD2. Per the germline V gene, CDR1 is SGHTA and CDR2 is FQGNSA. The CDR3 sequence is 16 residues long. The ends lost 7 bases at V and 6 bases at J; junction bases unmatched: 9.